The entry that follows covers one TCR beta chain sequence. Assay: immunoSEQ multiplex PCR; the TCRdb copy retains only in-frame clones and omits some. The profile shows about 73,000 clones, roughly four fifths of them singletons. This sample is drawn from a study of blood T cell repertoires in COVID-19. The CDR3 spans 15 residues. With 0 bases removed from V and 4 bases from J, the gap between germline ends came to 13 bases. The germline gives CDR1 SGDLS, CDR2 YYNGEE. V usage is TRBV9 and J usage is TRBJ1-1; no definite D call. The sequence was collected from a man in his 70s with COVID-19, enrolled during active disease. The sample consisted of peripheral blood. CDR3: CASSVDLGGITEAFF. The CDR3 bases are TGTGCCAGCAGCGTAGACTTGGGAGGGATCACTGAAGCTTTCTTT.